The TCR beta chain under discussion was sequenced for a study of blood T cell repertoires in COVID-19. Per the original data handling: Using reference gene primer amplification, nucleated cell counts were estimated. This table comes from immunoSEQ multiplex PCR, and its TCRdb copy is limited to in-frame clones, with some not included. That table supplies the V and J calls and clone size; D and trimming were determined from the DNA. This sample has 150,000 to 190,000 clones; about nine tenths occur once, and the top ten carry about 2.4%. The CDR3 is made up of 14 amino acids. Trimming shortened V by 1 base and J by 10 bases, and 14 bases separated the two germline ends. Germline V CDR1 and CDR2: MGHRA, YSYEKL.

The rearrangement links TRBV4-1 to TRBJ1-5; D is possibly TRBD1 (6 bases). The sequence was obtained from a woman between 65 and 79 years old with acute or convalescent COVID-19. The sample consisted of peripheral blood. DNA of the CDR3: TGCGCCAGCAGCCAAGTACAGGGTCTGCGTCCCCAGCATTTT. Its translation is CASSQVQGLRPQHF.